This record covers a single TCR beta chain. Antigen specificity is unknown. The data originate from a study of naive and memory T cell subsets. An equimolar mix of two oligonucleotides served as the beta constant-region primer for TRBC1 and TRBC2. Four rounds of PCR amplified the ligated cDNA using nested alpha and beta constant-region primers plus SP2. TCRdb reprocessed the UMI-ligation and nested PCR reads with MiXCR, giving one entry per CDR3 protein. The profile shows more than 100,000 distinct CDR3 sequences, about 36% of them singletons. V lost 0 bases to trimming and J lost 8 bases, with 15 bases between them. CDR1 and CDR2 (germline): SGHNT, YYREEE (reference sequence). This CDR3 contains 15 residues. Study results and limitations: The power law exponent of TCR abundance differed between naive and memory cells. In naive cells, over 90% of TCR sequences were seen only once. Gini index rose across naive, CM, EM and EMRA in CD4 and CD8.

Sequencing was done on a sample of central memory CD4+ T cells from blood. The sequence came from a human donor in good health. This rearrangement joins TRBV5-4 to TRBJ2-1; TRBD2 is a possible D gene (5 bases). The chain's CDR3 is CASSLGGSGRDEQFF. The CDR3 coding sequence is TGTGCCAGCAGCTTGGGAGGGTCAGGACGCGATGAGCAGTTCTTC.